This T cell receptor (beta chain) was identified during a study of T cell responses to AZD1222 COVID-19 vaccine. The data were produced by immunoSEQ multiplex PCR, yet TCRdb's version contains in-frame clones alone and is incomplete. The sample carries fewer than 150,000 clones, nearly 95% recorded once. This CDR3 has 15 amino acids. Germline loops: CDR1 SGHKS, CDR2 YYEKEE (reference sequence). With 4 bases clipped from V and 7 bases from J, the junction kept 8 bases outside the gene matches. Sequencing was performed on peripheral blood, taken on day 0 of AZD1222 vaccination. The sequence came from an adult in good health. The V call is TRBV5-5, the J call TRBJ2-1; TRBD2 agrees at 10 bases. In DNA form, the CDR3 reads TGTGCCAGCAGCCTACGAGCGGGGGGGCAGAATGAGCAGTTCTTC. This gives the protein CASSLRAGGQNEQFF.